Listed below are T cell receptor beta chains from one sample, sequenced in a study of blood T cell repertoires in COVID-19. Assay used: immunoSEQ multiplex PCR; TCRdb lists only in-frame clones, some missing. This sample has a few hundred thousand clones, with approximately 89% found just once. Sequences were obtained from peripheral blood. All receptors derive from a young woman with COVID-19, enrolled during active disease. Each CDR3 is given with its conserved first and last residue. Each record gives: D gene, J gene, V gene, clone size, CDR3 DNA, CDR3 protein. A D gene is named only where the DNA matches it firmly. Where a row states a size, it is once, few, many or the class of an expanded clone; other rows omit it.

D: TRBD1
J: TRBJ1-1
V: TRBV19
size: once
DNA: TGTGCCAGTAGTATACGAGGGACAGGGGGGAACACTGAAGCTTTCTTT
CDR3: CASSIRGTGGNTEAFF

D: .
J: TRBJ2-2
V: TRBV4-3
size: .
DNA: TGCGCCAGCAGCCAAGATGGAGGGAGCGCCGGGGAGCTGTTTTTT
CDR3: CASSQDGGSAGELFF

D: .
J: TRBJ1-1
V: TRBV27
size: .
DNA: TGTGCCAGCAACTTCAGGGTGGGGACTGAAGCTTTCTTT
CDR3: CASNFRVGTEAFF

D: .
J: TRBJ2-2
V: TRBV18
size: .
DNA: TGTGCCAGCTCACCACTGGACAGCCTGTTGGCCGGGGAGCTGTTTTTT
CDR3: CASSPLDSLLAGELFF

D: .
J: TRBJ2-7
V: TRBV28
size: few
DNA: TGTGCCAGCAGTTTATTGGCAGGGAAAGAGCAGTACTTC
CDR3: CASSLLAGKEQYF

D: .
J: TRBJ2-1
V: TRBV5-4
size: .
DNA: TGTGCCAGCAGCCGAACTAACCATGAGCAGTTCTTC
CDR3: CASSRTNHEQFF

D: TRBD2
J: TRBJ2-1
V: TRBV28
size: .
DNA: TGTGCCAGCAGTTTACACAGGCTAGGCGGGGGGCAGGATCCAGGTGAGCAGTTCTTC
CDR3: CASSLHRLGGGQDPGEQFF

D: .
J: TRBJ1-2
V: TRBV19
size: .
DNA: TGTGCCAGTACAGCGTCAAACTATGGCTACACCTTC
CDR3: CASTASNYGYTF

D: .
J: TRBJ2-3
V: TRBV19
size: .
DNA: TGTGCCAGTAGTAGGGACATACGCACAGATACGCAGTATTTT
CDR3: CASSRDIRTDTQYF

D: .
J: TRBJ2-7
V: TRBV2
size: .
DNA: TGTGCCAGCAGTATCAGGGTTTTCGAGCAGTACTTC
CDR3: CASSIRVFEQYF

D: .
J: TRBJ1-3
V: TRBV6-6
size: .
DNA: TGTGCCAGCAGTGCCGCCCGTAGCTCTGGAAACACCATATATTTT
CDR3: CASSAARSSGNTIYF

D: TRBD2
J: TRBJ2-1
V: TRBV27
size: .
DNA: TGTGCCAGCAGTCCCCTCCTGGGTAGCGGGAGGGCCTTAAGCAATGAGCAGTTCTTC
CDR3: CASSPLLGSGRALSNEQFF

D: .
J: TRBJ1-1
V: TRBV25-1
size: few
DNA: TGTGCCAGCAGTGAATCGCTCACAGAAGCTTTCTTT
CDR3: CASSESLTEAFF

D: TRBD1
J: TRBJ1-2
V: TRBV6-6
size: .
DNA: TGTGCCAGCGGGTACGGGACAGCGTATGGCTACACCTTC
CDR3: CASGYGTAYGYTF

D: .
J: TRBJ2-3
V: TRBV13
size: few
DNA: TGTGCCAGCAGCTTAAGCCCGAGGGCAGATACGCAGTATTTT
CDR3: CASSLSPRADTQYF

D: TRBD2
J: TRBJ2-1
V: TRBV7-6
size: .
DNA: TGTGCCAGCAGCTTAGGGACTAGCGGGGGTAATGAGCAGTTCTTC
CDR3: CASSLGTSGGNEQFF

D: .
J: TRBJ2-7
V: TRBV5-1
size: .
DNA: TGCGCCAGCAGCTTGGGACACCAAGGTTTGAACGAGCAGTACTTC
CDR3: CASSLGHQGLNEQYF

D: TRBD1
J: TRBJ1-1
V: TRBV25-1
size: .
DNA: TGTGCCAGCAGTGAAGTGGGGACAGGGGGGACTGAAGCTTTCTTT
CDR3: CASSEVGTGGTEAFF

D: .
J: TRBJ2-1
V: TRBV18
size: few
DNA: TGTGCCAGCTCACCACTCGCGAAAGGGGATGAGCAGTTCTTC
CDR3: CASSPLAKGDEQFF

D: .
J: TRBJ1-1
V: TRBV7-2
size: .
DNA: TGTGCCAGCAGCTTCGGACCGGTGGTCACAGGGAGCGACACTGAAGCTTTCTTT
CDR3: CASSFGPVVTGSDTEAFF